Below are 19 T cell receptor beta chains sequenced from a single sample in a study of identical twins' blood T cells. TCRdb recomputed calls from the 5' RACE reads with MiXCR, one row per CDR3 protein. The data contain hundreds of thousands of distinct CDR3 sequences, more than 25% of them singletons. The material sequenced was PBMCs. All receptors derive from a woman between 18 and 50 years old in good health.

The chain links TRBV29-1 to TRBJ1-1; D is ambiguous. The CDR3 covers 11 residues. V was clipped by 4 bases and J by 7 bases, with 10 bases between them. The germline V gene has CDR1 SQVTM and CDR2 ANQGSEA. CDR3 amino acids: CSVALWGEAFF. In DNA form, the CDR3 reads TGCAGCGTTGCCCTCTGGGGTGAAGCTTTCTTT.

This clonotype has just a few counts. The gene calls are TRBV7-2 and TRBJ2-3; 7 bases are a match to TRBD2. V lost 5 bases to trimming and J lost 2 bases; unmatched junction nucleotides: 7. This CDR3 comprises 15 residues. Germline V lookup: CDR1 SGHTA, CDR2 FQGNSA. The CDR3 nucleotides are TGTGCCAGCAGCCAATGGACTAGAGACACAGATACGCAGTATTTT. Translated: CASSQWTRDTDTQYF.

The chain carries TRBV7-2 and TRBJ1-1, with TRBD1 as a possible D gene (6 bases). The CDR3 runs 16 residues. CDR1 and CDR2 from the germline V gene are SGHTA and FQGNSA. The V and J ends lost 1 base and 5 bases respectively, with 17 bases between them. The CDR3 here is CASSLEGWGGKTEAFF. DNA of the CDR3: TGTGCCAGCAGCTTAGAAGGGTGGGGGGGCAAGACTGAAGCTTTCTTT.

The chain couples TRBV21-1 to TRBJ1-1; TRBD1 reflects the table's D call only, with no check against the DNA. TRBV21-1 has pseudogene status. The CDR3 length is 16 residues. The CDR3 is CASITRAPTGPPEAFF. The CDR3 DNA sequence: TGTGCCAGCATCACAAGGGCCCCTACAGGCCCCCCTGAAGCTTTCTTT.

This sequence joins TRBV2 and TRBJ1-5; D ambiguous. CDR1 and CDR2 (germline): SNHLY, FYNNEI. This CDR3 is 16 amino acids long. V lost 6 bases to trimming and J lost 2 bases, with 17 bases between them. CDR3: CASRKRASRGNQPQHF. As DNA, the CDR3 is TGTGCCAGCAGAAAAAGAGCCAGTCGGGGCAATCAGCCCCAGCATTTT.

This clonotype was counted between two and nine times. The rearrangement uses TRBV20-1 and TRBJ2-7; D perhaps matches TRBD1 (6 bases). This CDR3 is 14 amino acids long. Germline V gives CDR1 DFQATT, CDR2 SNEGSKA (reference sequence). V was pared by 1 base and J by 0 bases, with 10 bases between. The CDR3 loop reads CSARGQAYSYEQYF. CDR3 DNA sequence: TGCAGTGCTAGAGGACAGGCCTACTCCTACGAGCAGTACTTC.

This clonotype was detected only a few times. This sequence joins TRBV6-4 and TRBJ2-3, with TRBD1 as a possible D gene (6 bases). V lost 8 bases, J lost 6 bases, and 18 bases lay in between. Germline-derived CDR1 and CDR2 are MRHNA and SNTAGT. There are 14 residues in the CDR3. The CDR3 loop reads CASFCRGTNDTQYF. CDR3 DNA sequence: TGTGCCAGCTTCTGTAGAGGGACAAACGATACGCAGTATTTT.

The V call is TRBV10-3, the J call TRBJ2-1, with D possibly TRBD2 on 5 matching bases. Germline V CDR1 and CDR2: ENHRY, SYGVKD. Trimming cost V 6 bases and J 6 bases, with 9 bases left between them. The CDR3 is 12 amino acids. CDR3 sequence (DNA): TGTGCCATCAGCCCTACTAGCAATGAGCAGTTCTTC. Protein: CAISPTSNEQFF.

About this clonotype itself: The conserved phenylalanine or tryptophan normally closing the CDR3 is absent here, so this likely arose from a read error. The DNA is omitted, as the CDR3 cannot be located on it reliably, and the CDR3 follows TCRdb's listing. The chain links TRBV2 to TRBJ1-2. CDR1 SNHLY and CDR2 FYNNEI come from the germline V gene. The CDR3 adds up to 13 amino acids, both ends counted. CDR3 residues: CASRREANYGYAL.

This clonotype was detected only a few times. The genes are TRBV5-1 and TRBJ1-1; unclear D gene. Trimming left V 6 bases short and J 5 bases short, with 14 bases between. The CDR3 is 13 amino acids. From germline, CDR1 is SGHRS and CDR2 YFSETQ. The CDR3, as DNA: TGCGCCAGCACCCCTTTACGGGGAACTGAAGCTTTCTTT. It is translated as CASTPLRGTEAFF. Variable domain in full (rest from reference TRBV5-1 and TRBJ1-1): KAGVTQTPRYLIKTRGQQVTLSCSPISGHRSVSWYQQTPGQGLQFLFEYFSETQRNKGNFPGRFSGRQFSNSRSEMNVSTLELGDSALYLCASTPLRGTEAFFGQGTRLTVV.

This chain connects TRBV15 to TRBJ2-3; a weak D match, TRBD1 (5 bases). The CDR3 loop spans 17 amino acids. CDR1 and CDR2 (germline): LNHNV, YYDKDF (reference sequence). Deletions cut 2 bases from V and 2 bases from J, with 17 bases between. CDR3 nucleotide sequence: TGTGCCACCAGCAGATCCACAGGAGTCAACTCCACAGATACGCAGTATTTT. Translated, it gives CATSRSTGVNSTDTQYF.

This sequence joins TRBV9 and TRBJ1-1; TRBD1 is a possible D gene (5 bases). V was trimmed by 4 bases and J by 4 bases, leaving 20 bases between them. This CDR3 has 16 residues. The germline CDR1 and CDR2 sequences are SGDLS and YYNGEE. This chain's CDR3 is CASSPRGGGTGTEAFF. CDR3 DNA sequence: TGTGCCAGCAGCCCTCGCGGGGGTGGGACGGGCACTGAAGCTTTCTTT.

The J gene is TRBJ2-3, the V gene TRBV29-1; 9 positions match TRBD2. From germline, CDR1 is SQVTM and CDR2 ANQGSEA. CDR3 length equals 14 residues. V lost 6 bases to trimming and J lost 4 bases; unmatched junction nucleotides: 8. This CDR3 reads CSVDSGSGSDTQYF. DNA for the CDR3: TGCAGCGTCGATAGCGGGAGTGGGTCAGATACGCAGTATTTT.

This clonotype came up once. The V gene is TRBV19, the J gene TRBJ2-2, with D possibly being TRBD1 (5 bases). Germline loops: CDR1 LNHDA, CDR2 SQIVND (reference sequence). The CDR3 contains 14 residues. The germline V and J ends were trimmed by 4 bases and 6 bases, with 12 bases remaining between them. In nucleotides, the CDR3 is TGTGCCAGTAGTACACCCAGGGCCGCCGGGGAGCTGTTTTTT. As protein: CASSTPRAAGELFF.

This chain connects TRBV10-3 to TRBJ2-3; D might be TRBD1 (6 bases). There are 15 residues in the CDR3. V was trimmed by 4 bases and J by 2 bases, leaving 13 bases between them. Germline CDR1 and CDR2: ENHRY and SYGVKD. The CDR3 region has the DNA TGTGCCATCAGTGGTTTGACAGGCAACACAGATACGCAGTATTTT. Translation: CAISGLTGNTDTQYF.

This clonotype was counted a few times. The CDR3 nucleotides read TGCGCCAGCAGGGGGGAGCTCCACAATGAGCAGTTCTTC. Its translation is CASRGELHNEQFF. This sequence joins TRBV4-3 and TRBJ2-1, with D tentatively TRBD1 or TRBD2 (5 bases each). V shed 6 bases and J shed 5 bases, with 11 bases lying between them. This CDR3 is 13 amino acids long. Per the germline V gene, CDR1 is LGHNA and CDR2 is YSLEER.

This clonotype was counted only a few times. CDR3 sequence reads: CASSYGGGLANTEAFF. CDR3 bases: TGTGCCAGCAGTTACGGGGGGGGGCTCGCGAACACTGAAGCTTTCTTT. The V call is TRBV6-5, the J call TRBJ1-1, with D possibly matching TRBD1 (6 bases). Between the trimmed V and J ends, which lost 2 bases and 1 base, there was a span of 14 bases. CDR1 is MNHEY and CDR2 is SVGAGI in the germline V gene. This CDR3 contains 16 residues.

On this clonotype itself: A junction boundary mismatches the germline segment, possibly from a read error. CDR3 sequence: CVSSSQGFNGYTF. The CDR3 DNA is TGTGTCAGCAGTTCGCAGGGTTTCAATGGCTACACCTTC. The chain recombines TRBV27 with TRBJ1-2; TRBD1 might be the D (5 bases). Germline V gene lookup returns CDR1 MNHEY and CDR2 SMNVEV (reference sequence). The CDR3 is 13 amino acids.

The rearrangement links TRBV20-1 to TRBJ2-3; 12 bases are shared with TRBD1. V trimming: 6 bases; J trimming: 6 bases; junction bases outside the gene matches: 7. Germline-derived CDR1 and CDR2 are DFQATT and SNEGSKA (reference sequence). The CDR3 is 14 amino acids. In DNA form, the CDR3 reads TGCAGTGCCAGGGACAGGGGGCGCGAGGATACGCAGTATTTT. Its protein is CSARDRGREDTQYF.